A selection of T cell receptor beta chains follows, all from one sample in a study of T cell repertoires in cytomegalovirus infection. TCRdb used MiXCR to reprocess the reads, holding one entry per CDR3 protein. The table records about 98,000 distinct CDR3 sequences, about 15% of them present only once. The source material was PBMCs. All receptors derive from a human donor in good health (CMV status not recorded). Some clones in this sample may be carry-over from other donors' samples. The CDR3 runs from the conserved cysteine through the conserved F or W. Fields, in order: V gene, J gene, CDR3 length, clone size, CDR3 protein. Not all rows give a size; the values are once, few, many and, for expanded clones, a class.

TRBV7-2,TRBJ2-5,15,medium-sized,CASSLIAGGGETQYF
TRBV5-1,TRBJ1-6,13,many,CASSQGARSPLHF
TRBV7-2,TRBJ2-3,15,few,CASSLAGATTDTQYF
TRBV6-1,TRBJ1-4,15,many,CASSERQGQNEKLFF
TRBV20-1,TRBJ2-5,14,-,CSALQGGSQETQYF
TRBV6-6,TRBJ2-1,14,-,CDSSPEPLYNEQFF
TRBV7-9,TRBJ2-3,21,few,CASSASTGAGTSGGALDTQYF
TRBV5-4,TRBJ2-5,14,few,CASSLAGQQETQYF
TRBV7-2,TRBJ2-7,15,many,CASSLGRGDGYEQYF
TRBV12-5,TRBJ2-2,14,many,CASGPPDGTGELFF
TRBV28,TRBJ2-7,19,-,CASRHTTVGFGAGSYEQYF
TRBV7-2,TRBJ2-5,15,many,CASTARAGAQETQYF
TRBV4-1,TRBJ1-1,12,few,CASSSRSLEAFF
TRBV7-8,TRBJ2-3,14,many,CASTKGASTDTQYF
TRBV20-1,TRBJ2-3,15,few,CSAEPSGGYTDTQYF
TRBV15,TRBJ2-3,15,few,CATSREGTEADTQYF
TRBV30,TRBJ2-7,11,few,CAWSDSYEQYF
TRBV7-2,TRBJ2-6,17,many,CASSSGGGAGGANVLTF
TRBV5-4,TRBJ2-1,18,-,CASSSDGGAKSGDNEQFF
TRBV7-9,TRBJ2-2,15,few,CASSFLSVGTGELFF